These T cell receptor beta chains were read from a single sample in a study of tissue T cells after allogeneic stem cell transplantation. Data came from immunoSEQ multiplex PCR; TCRdb stores just in-frame clones and leaves some out. Of over 3,000 clones in the sample, roughly 75% were seen once. The input for sequencing was small intestine tissue, taken at autopsy. These receptors were collected from a male patient aged 60 or over with steroid-refractory graft-versus-host disease after an allogeneic stem cell transplant. Some T cells may be the graft donor's. Both conserved end residues are part of each CDR3. D genes are given only for firm matches. The listing skips clone size in some rows; elsewhere it reads once, few, many or a size class.

TGTGCCAGCAACACCGACAGACACTACGAGCAGTACTTC,CASNTDRHYEQYF,TRBV28,NA,NA,TRBJ2-7
TGTGCCAGTCGAGGCCTTTTCGGGAACACTGAAGCTTTCTTT,CASRGLFGNTEAFF,TRBV28,NA,NA,TRBJ1-1
TGTGCCAGCAGCCGCAGTAATGAAAAACTGTTTTTT,CASSRSNEKLFF,TRBV3-1/TRBV3-2,few,NA,TRBJ1-4
TGTGCCAGCAGCCTACGGACAGGCAAGCCTGAAAAACTGTTTTTT,CASSLRTGKPEKLFF,TRBV5-6,NA,TRBD1,TRBJ1-4
TGTGCCAGTAGTATATACCAGGGGGCTCTCGACACTGAAGCTTTCTTT,CASSIYQGALDTEAFF,TRBV19,NA,TRBD1,TRBJ1-1
TGCAGCGTTGAAGGTGACGGGAGCTCCTACAATGAGCAGTTCTTC,CSVEGDGSSYNEQFF,TRBV29-1,NA,NA,TRBJ2-1
TGTGCCACCAGTCTTCAGGGGGGCACAGATACGCAGTATTTT,CATSLQGGTDTQYF,TRBV15,NA,TRBD1,TRBJ2-3
TGTGCCAGCAGCGGAAGACTAGCGGGGGAATCCTACGAGCAGTACTTC,CASSGRLAGESYEQYF,TRBV9,NA,TRBD2,TRBJ2-7
TGTGCCAGCAGCCAAGGGGCGACAGGGGGAGCCTACGAGCAGTACTTC,CASSQGATGGAYEQYF,TRBV7-2,NA,TRBD1,TRBJ2-7
TGCAGCGTTGTAGGCGACGGCAGGGGAGCCTATGGCTACACCTTC,CSVVGDGRGAYGYTF,TRBV29-1,NA,NA,TRBJ1-2